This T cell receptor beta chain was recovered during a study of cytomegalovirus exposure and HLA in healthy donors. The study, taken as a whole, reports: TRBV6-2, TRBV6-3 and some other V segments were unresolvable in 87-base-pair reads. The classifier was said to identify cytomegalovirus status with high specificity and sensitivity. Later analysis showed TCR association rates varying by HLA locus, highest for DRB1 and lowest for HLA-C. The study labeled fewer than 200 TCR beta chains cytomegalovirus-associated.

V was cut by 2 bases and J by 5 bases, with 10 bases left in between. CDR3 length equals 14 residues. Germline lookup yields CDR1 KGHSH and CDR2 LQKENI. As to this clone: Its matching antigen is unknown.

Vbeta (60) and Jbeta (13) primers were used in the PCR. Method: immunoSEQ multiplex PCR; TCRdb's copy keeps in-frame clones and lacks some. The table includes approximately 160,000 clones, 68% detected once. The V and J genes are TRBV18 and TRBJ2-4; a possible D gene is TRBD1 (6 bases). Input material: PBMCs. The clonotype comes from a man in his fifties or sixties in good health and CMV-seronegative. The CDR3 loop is CASSPIQGENIQYF. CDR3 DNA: TGTGCCAGCTCACCAATACAGGGAGAAAACATTCAGTACTTC.